The 8 T cell receptor beta chains below were found in one sample sequenced in a study of OX40 agonist ivuxolimab in advanced cancers. Clones were read by immunoSEQ multiplex PCR, and TCRdb kept only the in-frame ones, dropping some. Of 60,000 to 100,000 clones listed, more than 80% are singletons. The specimen comprised CD4+ or CD8+ T cells sorted from blood, sampled in a trial of the OX40 agonist ivuxolimab. These TCRs come from an adult with an advanced solid tumor such as melanoma, head and neck, liver or kidney cancer.

The rearrangement joins TRBV6-5 to TRBJ1-5; maybe TRBD1 (5 bases). Between the trimmed V and J ends, which lost 6 bases and 10 bases, there was a span of 19 bases. The CDR3 sequence is 14 residues long. Germline V CDR1 and CDR2: MNHEY, SVGAGI. The CDR3 sequence is CASRTGTEVFPQHF. The CDR3 nucleotides read TGTGCCAGCAGAACCGGGACGGAGGTTTTTCCCCAGCATTTT.

The rearrangement joins TRBV27 to TRBJ2-7; a possible D gene is TRBD1 (5 bases). The CDR3 is made up of 17 amino acids. In germline, CDR1 is MNHEY, CDR2 SMNVEV (reference sequence). V lost 4 bases and J lost 4, with 23 bases in between. The CDR3: CASSSPPRGKGHYEQYF. Here the CDR3 DNA reads TGTGCCAGCAGTTCCCCCCCACGTGGGAAGGGGCATTACGAGCAGTACTTC.

Note on this clone: This sample also contains other DNA sequences that code for the same CDR3. CDR3: CASSPTTSTDTQYF. For the CDR3, the DNA is TGTGCCAGCAGCCCGACTACCAGCACAGATACGCAGTATTTT. The rearrangement uses TRBV7-2 and TRBJ2-3; a weak D match, TRBD2 (5 bases). The germline CDR1 and CDR2 sequences are SGHTA and FQGNSA. This CDR3 contains 14 residues. V gave up 5 bases and J gave up 0 bases, with 9 bases separating them.

The V and J genes are TRBV6-6 and TRBJ1-2; D is ambiguous. Deletions cut 5 bases from V and 0 bases from J, with 13 bases between. The CDR3 has 15 amino acids. The V gene's germline CDR1 is MNHNY and CDR2 SVGAGI (reference sequence). CDR3 coding DNA: TGTGCCAGCAGTGCCCGGACTCCAGCTAACTATGGCTACACCTTC. Translated, it gives CASSARTPANYGYTF.

The chain carries TRBV5-5 and TRBJ1-2, with 7 bases lining up with TRBD1. The CDR3 has 15 amino acids. The ends lost 2 bases at V and 0 bases at J; junction bases unmatched: 4. Looked up from germline, CDR1 is SGHKS and CDR2 is YYEKEE (reference sequence). The CDR3 region has the DNA TGTGCCAGCAGCTTACCCGGGACAGCTAACTATGGCTACACCTTC. Translating it yields CASSLPGTANYGYTF.

This chain connects TRBV27 to TRBJ2-7, with D uncertain. The CDR3 loop spans 16 amino acids. The germline V and J ends were trimmed by 3 bases and 0 bases, with 15 bases remaining between them. Germline CDR1 MNHEY, CDR2 SMNVEV (reference sequence). The CDR3 sequence is CASSFRVGASSYEQYF. CDR3 bases: TGTGCCAGCAGTTTCCGGGTGGGCGCAAGCTCCTACGAGCAGTACTTC.

As for this clone: One junction end disagrees with the germline gene, perhaps due to a read error. This chain connects TRBV6-5 to TRBJ1-3; TRBD1 matches 7 bases. The CDR3 runs 14 residues. CDR1 is MNHEY and CDR2 is SVGAGI in the germline V gene. The CDR3 spells CASSPDRDGSTIYF. The CDR3 bases are TGTGCCAGCAGCCCCGACAGGGATGGAAGCACCATATATTTT.

The chain employs TRBV2 and TRBJ1-1; unclear D gene. The V end lost 2 bases, the J end lost 0 bases, and 7 bases lay between the germline ends. CDR1 is SNHLY, CDR2 FYNNEI, per germline. The CDR3 sequence is 14 residues long. CDR3 in DNA: TGTGCCAGCAGTGAAATTCCCATGAACACTGAAGCTTTCTTT. Translated, it gives CASSEIPMNTEAFF.